This TCR beta chain is drawn from a study of blood T cell repertoires in COVID-19 (dated by TCRdb to between 2020 and 2021). Background on the whole study: Samples covering the acute and convalescent phases of COVID-19 were provided by collaborators in the United States, Italy and Spain. The material from the prospective study consisted of cDNA or gDNA derived from T cells, B-cell-depleted T cells, or PBMCs. Subjects who had been exposed to COVID-19, were actively infected with it, or had recovered from it provided the deeply sampled blood TCRbeta repertoires that made up the dataset. The repertoires were released in a freely available public database intended as a resource for research on the immune response to SARS-CoV-2. The samples were drawn from two sources: the first 160 participants of the ongoing ImmuneRACE study, and approximately 1,300 subjects contributed by 6 global collaborators. A de-identified subject ID, COVID-19 status, age in years and sex were almost always included in the sample metadata. Where HLA class I and class II types were available, the types were taken from metadata supplied by the sample provider, not from assay-based typing.

Whole blood was collected in K2EDTA tubes by collaborating institutions according to the institutions' own protocols. For TCRbeta analysis, collaborators shipped samples in one of three forms: frozen whole blood, isolated PBMCs, or DNA extracted from either of those sample types. The full study reports these points: Clinical and demographic metadata were provided uncurated, with the amount varying by source and participant.

Compared with germline, V lacks 1 base and J lacks 7 bases; bases without a gene match: 3. The germline V gene sets CDR1 to SGHVS and CDR2 to FQNEAQ. From the cysteine up to the phenylalanine, the CDR3 has a length of 15 residues. The only DNA kept is the CDR3, 45 bases in frame from the first base. The immunoSEQ Assay, a bias-controlled multiplex PCR, was used to amplify TCRbeta CDR3 regions from genomic DNA. Per the original workflow: The number of nucleated cells in each sample was estimated from the amplification of reference gene primers within the assay. To quantify the absolute abundance of each unique TCRbeta CDR3 rearrangement, sequence reads were collapsed and filtered. Productive Simpson clonality was computed per sample as the square root of Simpson's diversity index over productive rearrangements. TCRdb mirrors the immuneACCESS table, restricted to in-frame sequences. Some clones are absent from its copies; in checked studies, under half trace to an unresolved V gene, and the reason for the others is unknown. V and J calls and clone size are copied from that table; D and trimming were computed from the DNA. Here the sample has 180,000 or so clones; about 89% occur a single time. The ten largest clones represent around 2.3% of the sample.

On this clone: It has no known antigen specificity. No base-level quality is on record; no much larger clone is a single base apart.

Sequencing was carried out using peripheral blood. Here the chain combines TRBV7-8 and TRBJ2-2, with TRBD2 identical over 10 junction bases. This clonotype was obtained from a man aged 40-49 years with active or convalescent COVID-19. The DNA reads as follows: TGTGCCAGCAGCTTAGAAAGCGGGGGGGTCGGGGAGCTGTTTTTT. It translates to CASSLESGGVGELFF.